The 10 T cell receptor beta chains below all came from one sample that was sequenced in a study of blood T cell repertoires in COVID-19. Here immunoSEQ multiplex PCR was the method, and the copy in TCRdb shows in-frame clones only, minus some. This table has about 240,000 clones, approximately 83% appearing once. The specimen was peripheral blood. The receptors here all came from a woman of 80 years or more with acute or convalescent COVID-19.

The chain recombines TRBV19 with TRBJ2-6, with unresolved D. In germline, CDR1 is LNHDA, CDR2 SQIVND (reference sequence). The CDR3 contains 12 residues. Trimming took 6 bases from V and 4 from J, leaving 4 bases between them. In nucleotides, the CDR3 is TGTGCCAGTAGGGGCGGGGCCAACGTCCTGACTTTC. Protein: CASRGGANVLTF.

The chain recombines TRBV6-5 with TRBJ1-6; D uncertain. Trimming pared 4 bases from V and 8 bases from J, leaving 12 bases between. CDR1 and CDR2 (germline): MNHEY, SVGAGI. The CDR3 extends over 14 amino acids. CDR3 in DNA: TGTGCCAGCAGTTCCGACATTTCCGATTCACCCCTCCACTTT. This sequence encodes CASSSDISDSPLHF.

The chain recombines TRBV19 with TRBJ1-2, with D unresolved. Germline values: CDR1 LNHDA, CDR2 SQIVND (reference sequence). The CDR3 loop spans 16 amino acids. V was trimmed by 3 bases and J by 3 bases, leaving 17 bases between them. The CDR3 bases are TGTGCCAGTAGTATTGGGTACGGAGGGAAGGACTATGGCTACACCTTC. Translated: CASSIGYGGKDYGYTF.

The chain recombines TRBV10-3 with TRBJ1-4; D not resolved. The CDR3 has 14 residues. The germline V gene has CDR1 ENHRY and CDR2 SYGVKD. The V end was cut by 5 bases, the J end by 8 bases, with 15 bases between. CDR3 sequence reads: CAISSLGGGEKLFF. The CDR3 region has the DNA TGTGCCATCAGTTCGCTCGGAGGTGGGGAAAAACTGTTTTTT.

The J gene is TRBJ2-2, the V gene TRBV5-1; D is possibly TRBD1 (6 bases). Trimming removed 1 base at V and 5 bases at J, with 12 bases between. This CDR3 region has 15 residues. Looked up from germline, CDR1 is SGHRS and CDR2 is YFSETQ. The CDR3 nucleotides are TGCGCCAGCAGCTTGTGGGGGCCGGGGACCGGGGAGCTGTTTTTT. It yields the protein CASSLWGPGTGELFF.

The V call is TRBV28, the J call TRBJ1-1; no definite D call. In germline, CDR1 is MDHEN, CDR2 SYDVKM. CDR3 length: 11 residues. The ends were cut back, 7 bases at V and 0 bases at J, with 3 bases in the middle. CDR3 sequence: CASTLNTEAFF. The CDR3 DNA reads as TGTGCCAGCACTTTGAACACTGAAGCTTTCTTT.

CDR3 in DNA: TGTGCCAGCAGCCCATACCAGGGGCCCTACGAGCAGTACTTC. Translation: CASSPYQGPYEQYF. The rearrangement uses TRBV28 and TRBJ2-7; D may be TRBD1 (6 bases). V lost 6 bases to trimming and J lost 2 bases, with 14 bases between them. The CDR3 totals 14 residues. Germline lookup yields CDR1 MDHEN and CDR2 SYDVKM.

V gene TRBV18 combines with J gene TRBJ1-2, with no clear D. The V gene's germline CDR1 is KGHSH and CDR2 LQKENI. The CDR3 contains 13 residues. Between the trimmed V and J ends, which lost 6 bases and 6 bases, there was a span of 14 bases. The CDR3 DNA reads as TGTGCCAGCTCGGTCGATGCCGGGGATGGCTACACCTTC. Translated: CASSVDAGDGYTF.

V and J are TRBV28 and TRBJ2-2, with 8 bases aligning to TRBD2. V gave up 7 bases and J gave up 7 bases; unmatched junction bases: 8. Germline V gene data show CDR1 as MDHEN and CDR2 as SYDVKM. The CDR3 consists of 14 residues. In nucleotides, the CDR3 is TGTGCCAGCACCCGGACTAGCACGGGCGGGGAGCTGTTTTTT. This encodes CASTRTSTGGELFF.

The V and J genes are TRBV28 and TRBJ1-4; D is undetermined. The CDR3 is 13 residues long. In germline, CDR1 is MDHEN, CDR2 SYDVKM. Trimming shortened V by 5 bases and J by 6 bases, and 10 bases separated the two germline ends. CDR3 sequence: CASSTQLDEKLFF. The CDR3 nucleotides read TGTGCCAGCAGTACCCAGTTGGATGAAAAACTGTTTTTT.